The 8 T cell receptor beta chains presented below share a single source sample, sequenced in a study of T cells in Graves' hyperthyroidism and ophthalmopathy. There were TCR beta CDR3 regions amplified from RNA transcripts. Carried out on the TCR CDR3, a first-round RT-PCR used the HTBI primer set. Each CDR3 protein gets one entry after TCRdb re-called the multiplex PCR reads with MiXCR. The table lists under 750,000 distinct CDR3 sequences, around 19% of them singletons. Specimen: blood. All receptors come from a woman in her forties or fifties with Graves' hyperthyroidism that later progressed to Graves' ophthalmopathy.

This chain uses TRBV7-9 with TRBJ1-4, with TRBD1 identical over 11 bases. Germline V lookup: CDR1 SEHNR, CDR2 FQNEAQ (reference sequence). The CDR3 loop spans 18 amino acids. V gave up 5 bases and J gave up 7 bases; unmatched junction bases: 15. Here the CDR3 DNA reads TGTGCCAGCAGCCCACGGGCCGGGACAGGGGGGGAGCGTGAAAAACTGTTTTTT. It codes for CASSPRAGTGGEREKLFF.

With respect to this clonotype: A read error is possible here, since a much larger clone lies one base away. The CDR3 ends on some other residue instead of the conserved phenylalanine or tryptophan, so this is likely a read error. This chain connects TRBV30 to TRBJ2-5; unclear D gene. V was shortened by 1 base and J by 2 bases, with 8 bases between the two germline ends. Looked up from germline, CDR1 is GTSNPN and CDR2 is SVGIG (reference sequence). This CDR3 has 13 amino acids. CDR3 loop: CAWSGGIQETQYL. CDR3 bases: TGTGCCTGGAGTGGTGGGATTCAAGAGACCCAGTACCTC.

The rearrangement joins TRBV20-1 to TRBJ2-2; 7 bases are shared with TRBD2. The CDR3 consists of 15 residues. The V segment lost 6 bases and the J segment 3 bases; nucleotides outside the gene matches: 10. Germline loops: CDR1 DFQATT, CDR2 SNEGSKA (reference sequence). The DNA of the CDR3 is TGCAGTGCAGCGCCCCCAGCGGGGTACACCGGGGAGCTGTTTTTT. As protein: CSAAPPAGYTGELFF.

The chain couples TRBV7-2 to TRBJ1-3, with 9 bases identical to TRBD1. This CDR3 is built from 17 residues. The germline V gene has CDR1 SGHTA and CDR2 FQGNSA. V shed 5 bases and J 0 bases; nucleotides not matched to a gene: 8. CDR3 region: CASSAGTGIFSGNTIYF. Written as DNA, the CDR3 is TGTGCCAGCAGCGCAGGGACAGGGATCTTCTCTGGAAACACCATATATTTT. Based on the CDR3 plus reference TRBV7-2 and TRBJ1-3, the full variable domain is GAGVSQSPSNKVTEKGKDVELRCDPISGHTALYWYRQSLGQGLEFLIYFQGNSAPDKSGLPSDRFSAERTGGSVSTLTIQRTQQEDSAVYLCASSAGTGIFSGNTIYFGEGSWLTVV.

This clonotype has just a few counts. The chain carries TRBV15 and TRBJ1-1; 8 bases map to TRBD1. V shed 2 bases, J shed 1 base, and the junction held 3 bases outside the gene matches. CDR3 length equals 15 residues. Germline CDR1 reads LNHNV; CDR2 reads YYDKDF (reference sequence). CDR3 DNA: TGTGCCACCAGCAGATTAACAGGGGGGAACACTGAAGCTTTCTTT. It specifies CATSRLTGGNTEAFF.

Concerning this clonotype itself: A much larger clone lies a single base off, so this may be a read error. Without the conserved terminal phenylalanine or tryptophan, this CDR3 likely stems from a read error. The rearrangement joins TRBV6-5 to TRBJ1-1, with a weak D call TRBD1 (6 bases). This CDR3 is built from 14 residues. Germline-derived CDR1 and CDR2 are MNHEY and SVGAGI. Trimming removed 0 bases from V and 5 bases from J, with 10 bases in between. The CDR3 DNA is TGTGCCAGCAGTTACTCCGGGGGCTGGACTGAAGCTTTCCTT. Its translation: CASSYSGGWTEAFL.

This clonotype was found many times. V and J are TRBV7-3 and TRBJ1-1, with no clear D. The CDR3 contains 15 residues. The germline V and J ends were trimmed by 7 bases and 0 bases, with 15 bases remaining between them. CDR1 and CDR2 (germline): SGHTA, FQGTGA. As DNA, the CDR3 is TGTGCCAGCAAACCTCAGCCGGGGATGAACACTGAAGCTTTCTTT. This codes for CASKPQPGMNTEAFF.

Concerning this clonotype: Possible read error: a much larger clone is one base away. This chain uses TRBV20-1 with TRBJ1-1, with 10 bases lining up with TRBD1. This CDR3 is 14 amino acids long. The germline CDR1 and CDR2 sequences are DFQATT and SNEGSKA (reference sequence). CDR3 DNA sequence: TGCAGTGCTCGGGCCGGGACAGGGGAGTCTGAAGCTTCCTTT. This encodes CSARAGTGESEASF.